This T cell receptor beta chain was found in a study of T cell responses to AZD1222 COVID-19 vaccine. The repertoire was sequenced with immunoSEQ multiplex PCR; TCRdb's copy has only in-frame clones and lacks some. Of about 81,000 clones listed, about 90% were seen once; the top ten hold roughly 10%. V was trimmed by 4 bases and J by 3 bases, leaving 19 bases between them. The CDR3 extends over 16 amino acids. Germline loops: CDR1 SGDLS, CDR2 YYNGEE. The receptor's source is an adult who received the AZD1222 COVID-19 vaccine. This sequence joins TRBV9 and TRBJ1-1, with D possibly TRBD1 on 5 matching bases. The specimen comprised peripheral blood, sampled 28 days after the second AZD1222 dose. The CDR3 sequence: CASSRNNRQGHTEAFF. The CDR3 nucleotides are TGTGCCAGCAGCAGAAATAACAGGCAGGGTCACACTGAAGCTTTCTTT.